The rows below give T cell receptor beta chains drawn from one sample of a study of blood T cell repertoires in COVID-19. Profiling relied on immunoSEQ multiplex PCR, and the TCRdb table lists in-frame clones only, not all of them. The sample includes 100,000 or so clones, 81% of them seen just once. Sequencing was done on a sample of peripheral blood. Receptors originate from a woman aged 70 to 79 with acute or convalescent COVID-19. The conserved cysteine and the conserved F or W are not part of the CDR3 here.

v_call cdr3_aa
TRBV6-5 ASSRGAQSTDTQY
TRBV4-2 ASSQDRDRGLAF
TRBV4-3 ASSQDRSGGSYEQY
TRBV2 ASSDRSYGYT
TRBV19 ASSMFQGVYGYT
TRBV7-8 ASSSPLDRGSYEQY
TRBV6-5 ASSRAGASYEQY
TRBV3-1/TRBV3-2 ASSQATRLETQY
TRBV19 ASSTPRNTEAF
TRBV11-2 ASSRTGGAYNEQF
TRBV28 ASWDRAGNEKLF
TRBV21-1 ASSKVLPALTNGNEQF
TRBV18 ASSPRAGASLYEQY
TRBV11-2 ASSLGLAGGHHEQY
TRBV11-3 ASSLEDYGRAVNEQF
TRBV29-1 SVDLAGGLNEQF
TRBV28 ASSLSGTRYEQY
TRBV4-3 ASSQATGFAYEQY
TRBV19 ASSKDRGAHTIY
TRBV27 ASSLFSGGPDTQY
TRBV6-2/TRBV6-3 ASSYYTTAPAIRNEQF
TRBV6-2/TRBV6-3 ASSSTAGVTYNEQF
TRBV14 ASSQRPWTGVDNSPLH
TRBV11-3 ASSPRQGATDTQY
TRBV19 ASSISGTVSYEQY
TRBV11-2 ASSFGQGYGYT
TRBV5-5 ASSQTGEGETQY